A selection of T cell receptor beta chains follows, all from one sample in a study of brain metastases from non-small cell lung cancer. The assay was immunoSEQ multiplex PCR, and TCRdb's table has in-frame clones only and misses some. The sample lists 1,500 to 2,000 clones; around 90% were seen once. The sequenced sample consisted of tumor-adjacent normal tissue. The origin of the receptors is a donor at least 40 years old with non-small cell lung cancer. Each CDR3 is given without its conserved first and last residue. Each record gives: J gene, V gene, CDR3 length, CDR3 protein.

>TRBJ1-1|TRBV28|13
ASSRRGAGSTEAF
>TRBJ2-2|TRBV2|12
ASKKGQATGELF
>TRBJ2-7|TRBV7-9|10
ASGDGSYEQY
>TRBJ2-1|TRBV7-8|13
ASSFGASLINEQF
>TRBJ2-1|TRBV28|10
ASSSLHNEQF
>TRBJ2-3|TRBV5-6|17
ASSLSGFTSGGYTDTQY
>TRBJ2-3|TRBV9|15
ASSHSGGHSSTDTQY
>TRBJ2-3|TRBV4-3|12
ASSQGLGPDTQY
>TRBJ2-6|TRBV29-1|12
SVAGGNGANVLT
>TRBJ2-5|TRBV7-9|13
ASSLAPQSQETQY
>TRBJ1-5|TRBV12-3/TRBV12-4|11
ASSLRSNQPQH
>TRBJ1-5|TRBV9|12
ASSVEDSNQPQH
>TRBJ2-2|TRBV6-5|11
ASSPGGGEELF
>TRBJ1-5|TRBV3-1/TRBV3-2|13
ASSQDGGQGQPQH
>TRBJ2-1|TRBV28|14
ASSLVAGGPYNEQF
>TRBJ2-7|TRBV28|11
ATNSGQSYEQY
>TRBJ2-7|TRBV5-4|12
ASSLVDRDYEQY
>TRBJ2-1|TRBV7-2|13
ASSLARGAVNEQF
>TRBJ1-1|TRBV7-2|13
ASSTRPGAEKKAF
>TRBJ1-6|TRBV9|15
ASSPRGDRVSYSPLH
>TRBJ2-1|TRBV19|13
ASSKGFDSYNEQF
>TRBJ2-5|TRBV19|16
ASSVGWTRHLEPETQY
>TRBJ1-5|TRBV6-5|11
ASSYSIGQPQH
>TRBJ1-2|TRBV9|12
ASSLGGRPYGYT
>TRBJ2-3|TRBV5-4|11
TSSSAITDTQY
>TRBJ1-1|TRBV12-3/TRBV12-4|9
ASSFTSEAF
>TRBJ2-2|TRBV7-8|12
ASTEREEVGELF
>TRBJ1-2|TRBV18|14
ASSPQLMGGDYGYT
>TRBJ2-7|TRBV6-5|11
ASSPGTALGQY
>TRBJ2-1|TRBV6-2/TRBV6-3|11
ASSPLPSDEQF
>TRBJ2-7|TRBV29-1|12
SVRGGAGGDEQY
>TRBJ1-1|TRBV7-3|13
ASSPILVGNTEAF
>TRBJ1-6|TRBV19|15
ASSSAGTRGYNSPLH
>TRBJ1-1|TRBV28|12
ATNLGGWETEAF
>TRBJ2-3|TRBV7-2|14
ASSFGSSGGTDTQY
>TRBJ1-1|TRBV6-6|11
ASRSGVPTEAF
>TRBJ2-1|TRBV6-6|14
ASSYSDSNPTNEQF
>TRBJ2-1|TRBV2|13
ASSVTGSSYNEQF
>TRBJ2-2|TRBV4-1|15
ASSQDHSDTYTGELF
>TRBJ2-3|TRBV19|14
ASSAGGAAGTDTQY